A selection of T cell receptor beta chains follows, all from one sample in a study of blood T cell repertoires in COVID-19. Here immunoSEQ multiplex PCR was the method, and the copy in TCRdb shows in-frame clones only, minus some. Of about 250,000 clones listed, about 70% are singletons. Material: peripheral blood. The source of these receptors is an elderly woman with acute or convalescent COVID-19. The CDR3 runs from the conserved cysteine through the conserved F or W. Each record gives: D gene, J gene, CDR3 length, V gene, clone size, CDR3 DNA, CDR3 protein. D genes are given only for firm matches. Some rows have no size entry. The others give once, few or many, or a class for an expanded clone.

.	TRBJ1-4	13	TRBV12-3/TRBV12-4	once	TGTGCCAGCAGTTTGGTCGGGGGGACTAAACTGTTTTTT	CASSLVGGTKLFF
.	TRBJ1-4	13	TRBV6-5	.	TGTGCCAGCAGGGCCGGGGATGACGAAAAACTGTTTTTT	CASRAGDDEKLFF
TRBD1	TRBJ1-4	17	TRBV19	.	TGTGCCAGTAGTATTACGGGGGCACAGGGGAGGCGCGAAAAACTGTTTTTT	CASSITGAQGRREKLFF
.	TRBJ1-3	15	TRBV4-3	once	TGCGCCAGCAGCCAAGAGGGCACAGGGAGAAACACCATATATTTT	CASSQEGTGRNTIYF
.	TRBJ1-5	12	TRBV19	.	TGTGCCAGTAAGGTTAGAGGTCAGCCCCAGCATTTT	CASKVRGQPQHF
.	TRBJ2-1	21	TRBV21-1	.	TGTGCCAGCAGCAAAATGGTGGTTGGGCTATGCGGGGGGGTCTCCTACAATGAGCAGTTCTTC	CASSKMVVGLCGGVSYNEQFF
TRBD1	TRBJ1-1	14	TRBV2	many	TGTGCCAGCAGGGGGGACAGTGAAACCACTGAAGCTTTCTTT	CASRGDSETTEAFF
.	TRBJ2-7	18	TRBV5-1	few	TGCGCCAGCAGCCTGGGGCCAATACAGGGCACCTCCAGCTACGAGCAGTACTTC	CASSLGPIQGTSSYEQYF
.	TRBJ2-1	11	TRBV2	once	TGTGCCAGCAGCGCAGGGTTTCAGCAGTTCTTC	CASSAGFQQFF
TRBD1	TRBJ2-2	16	TRBV19	few	TGTGCCAGTGAAAGAATACAGGGGGCTAGGGCCGGGGAGCTGTTTTTT	CASERIQGARAGELFF
TRBD2	TRBJ2-5	15	TRBV6-5	few	TGTGCCAGCAGCCGGACTAGCGGCCGCCAAGAGACCCAGTACTTC	CASSRTSGRQETQYF
.	TRBJ1-1	12	TRBV12-3/TRBV12-4	once	TGTGCCAGCAGTTTAATATCGAGGGAAGCTTTCTTT	CASSLISREAFF
.	TRBJ2-2	14	TRBV29-1	.	TGCAGCGTTGTTGGACAGTCGAACACCGGGGAGCTGTTTTTT	CSVVGQSNTGELFF
.	TRBJ1-5	16	TRBV10-1	.	TGCGCCAGCACTCCACCGGGAACGAATAGCAATCAGCCCCAGCATTTT	CASTPPGTNSNQPQHF
TRBD2	TRBJ2-3	15	TRBV6-2/TRBV6-3	.	TGTGCCAGCAGTTGGAGCGGGAGGCCCATAGATACGCAGTATTTT	CASSWSGRPIDTQYF
TRBD2	TRBJ2-5	14	TRBV3-1/TRBV3-2	.	TGTGCCAGCACGCCAAGCGGGGGGGGAGGGACCCAGTACTTC	CASTPSGGGGTQYF
TRBD2	TRBJ2-1	14	TRBV11-3	.	TGTGCCAGCAGCCCACGGGGACTAGGCAATGAGCAGTTCTTC	CASSPRGLGNEQFF
TRBD1	TRBJ1-2	14	TRBV6-5	few	TGTGCCAGCACCGGGACAGGGCCCAGACATGGCTACACCTTC	CASTGTGPRHGYTF
.	TRBJ1-1	12	TRBV6-5	.	TGTGCCAGCAATAAACGGGGGACTGAAGCTTTCTTT	CASNKRGTEAFF
.	TRBJ1-3	13	TRBV10-2	.	TGCGCCAGCAGTGCAGGGACTGGAAACACCATATATTTT	CASSAGTGNTIYF
.	TRBJ2-1	14	TRBV6-1	.	TGTGCCAGCAGCGAGGCGTCCGCCTACAATGAGCAGTTCTTC	CASSEASAYNEQFF
.	TRBJ2-1	14	TRBV9	.	TGTGCCAGCAGCGTTCTAGGCGCGGGTGATGAGCAGTTCTTC	CASSVLGAGDEQFF
.	TRBJ1-2	13	TRBV18	.	TGTGCCAGCTCACCCTCCGCTAACTATGGCTACACCTTC	CASSPSANYGYTF
.	TRBJ2-7	14	TRBV19	.	TGTGCCAGTAAATCCCAGGGTCGAACCTACGAGCAGTACTTC	CASKSQGRTYEQYF
.	TRBJ2-5	14	TRBV6-5	.	TGTGCCAGCAGTTACTCTGGAGTTCGCGAGACCCAGTACTTC	CASSYSGVRETQYF
.	TRBJ2-5	15	TRBV5-1	.	TGCGCCAGCAGCTTGAGGTGGGGCGCGGTAGAGACCCAGTACTTC	CASSLRWGAVETQYF
TRBD1	TRBJ1-4	15	TRBV30	.	TGTGCCTGGAGTGTATTGGGACAGGGGAATGAAAAACTGTTTTTT	CAWSVLGQGNEKLFF
.	TRBJ2-1	14	TRBV10-3	once	TGTGCCATCAGTGTTGAGACTGGCTACAATGAGCAGTTCTTC	CAISVETGYNEQFF
.	TRBJ1-5	16	TRBV15	.	TGTGCCACCAGCAGGGGGGCCAGGGGTAGCAATCAGCCCCAGCATTTT	CATSRGARGSNQPQHF
.	TRBJ2-2	14	TRBV2	.	TGTGCCAGCAGTGGGGGACTCCTATCCGGGGAGCTGTTTTTT	CASSGGLLSGELFF
.	TRBJ1-2	13	TRBV29-1	.	TGCAGCGTGCAACAGGGTGGTAACTATGGCTACACCTTC	CSVQQGGNYGYTF
TRBD1	TRBJ1-4	14	TRBV2	few	TGTGCCAGCAGTGCGGGACAGGGGGGTGAAAAACTGTTTTTT	CASSAGQGGEKLFF
.	TRBJ2-1	15	TRBV28	.	TGTGCCAGCAGCCCCCCAGGGTTTTCTTACAATGAGCAGTTCTTC	CASSPPGFSYNEQFF
TRBD1	TRBJ1-1	17	TRBV7-6	.	TGTGCCAGCAGCTTAGGGACAGGGGTGAGGGCGAACACTGAAGCTTTCTTT	CASSLGTGVRANTEAFF
.	TRBJ1-5	17	TRBV29-1	.	TGCAGCGCCGCTTGGGGGAACAGGGTGAGTAGCAATCAGCCCCAGCATTTT	CSAAWGNRVSSNQPQHF
.	TRBJ2-1	16	TRBV5-1	.	TGCGCCAGCAGCCCCCAGCCGACAGGATCCTACAATGAGCAGTTCTTC	CASSPQPTGSYNEQFF
.	TRBJ1-2	14	TRBV27	.	TGTGCCAGCAGTTTAGGGGCCAGGGTGGAAGGCTACACCTTC	CASSLGARVEGYTF
.	TRBJ1-1	14	TRBV6-1	few	TGTGCCAGCAGTGAAGCGCCGGCAGGGGTCAGAGCTTTCTTT	CASSEAPAGVRAFF
.	TRBJ2-5	16	TRBV15	.	TGTGCCACCAGCAGAGTCAATCGAGGGCCTGGCGAGACCCAGTACTTC	CATSRVNRGPGETQYF
.	TRBJ1-3	13	TRBV5-5	.	TGTGCCAGCAGCCGGGACTCTGGAAACACCATATATTTT	CASSRDSGNTIYF
TRBD1	TRBJ2-2	14	TRBV6-2/TRBV6-3	.	TGTGCCAGCAGCAGACAGGGCGGCACCGGGGAGCTGTTTTTT	CASSRQGGTGELFF
.	TRBJ2-3	16	TRBV15	.	TGTGCCACCAGCAGGTTTGAGGGGGTTTCCGCAGATACGCAGTATTTT	CATSRFEGVSADTQYF
.	TRBJ2-3	13	TRBV7-3	many	TGTGCCAGCAAATGGCATTCCACAGATACGCAGTATTTT	CASKWHSTDTQYF
.	TRBJ1-1	14	TRBV24-1	.	TGTGCCACCAGTGATTTGACAGTTAACACTGAAGCTTTCTTT	CATSDLTVNTEAFF
.	TRBJ2-3	17	TRBV27	few	TGTGCCAGCAGTTTAGAGGGGGTTCGGCGCAGCACAGATACGCAGTATTTT	CASSLEGVRRSTDTQYF
TRBD2	TRBJ2-1	15	TRBV7-9	.	TGTGCCAGCAGCATGAGCGGGGGGAGTGGCAATGAGCAGTTCTTC	CASSMSGGSGNEQFF
.	TRBJ1-6	16	TRBV14	.	TGTGCCAGCAGCCAAAATGGTGCCAGGGTCAATTCACCCCTCCACTTT	CASSQNGARVNSPLHF
TRBD1	TRBJ1-2	16	TRBV27	once	TGTGCCAGCAGGGGGGATGGGACAGGGAGGAATCATGGCTACACCTTC	CASRGDGTGRNHGYTF